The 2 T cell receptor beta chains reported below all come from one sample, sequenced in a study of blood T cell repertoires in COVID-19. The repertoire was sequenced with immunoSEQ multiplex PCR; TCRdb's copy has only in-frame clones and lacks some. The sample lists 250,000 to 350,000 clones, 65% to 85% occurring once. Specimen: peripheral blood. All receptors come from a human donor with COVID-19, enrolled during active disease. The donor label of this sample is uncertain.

Here the CDR3 DNA reads TGTGCCAGCAGCTGGGACTGGAACTCAAATTCACCCCTCCACTTT. Translated, it gives CASSWDWNSNSPLHF. The V call is TRBV5-5, the J call TRBJ1-6, with D possibly being TRBD1 (5 bases). The CDR3 is 15 amino acids. V was clipped by 3 bases and J by 7 bases, with 14 bases between them. Germline-derived CDR1 and CDR2 are SGHKS and YYEKEE (reference sequence).

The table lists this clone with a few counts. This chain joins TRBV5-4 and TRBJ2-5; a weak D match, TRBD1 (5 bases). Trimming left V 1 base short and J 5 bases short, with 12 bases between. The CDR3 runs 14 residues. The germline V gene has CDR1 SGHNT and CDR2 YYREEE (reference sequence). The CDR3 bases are TGTGCCAGCAGCTTGAAGACAGAACGCGAGACCCAGTACTTC. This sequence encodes CASSLKTERETQYF.